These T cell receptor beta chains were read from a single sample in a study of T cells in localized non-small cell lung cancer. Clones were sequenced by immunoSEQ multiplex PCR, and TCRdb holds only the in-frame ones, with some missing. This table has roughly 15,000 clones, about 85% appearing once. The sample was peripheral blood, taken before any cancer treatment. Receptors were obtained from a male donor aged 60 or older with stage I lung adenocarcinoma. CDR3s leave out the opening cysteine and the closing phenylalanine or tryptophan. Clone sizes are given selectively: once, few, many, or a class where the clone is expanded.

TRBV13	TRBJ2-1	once	ASSKEVGVNEQF
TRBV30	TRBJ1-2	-	AWSSQGRNYGYT
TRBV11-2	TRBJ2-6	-	ASSLGDPGAAGANVLT
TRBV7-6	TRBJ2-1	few	ASSLGVTRTNEQF
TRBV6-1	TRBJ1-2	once	ASRGRDYGGYT
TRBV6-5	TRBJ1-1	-	ASTRQGLNTEAF
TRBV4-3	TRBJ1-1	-	ASSQDGGTGGTEAF
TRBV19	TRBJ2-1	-	ASSPMTSGRVGEQF
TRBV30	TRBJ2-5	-	AWSRGRETQY
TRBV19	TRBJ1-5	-	ASSIGVTGEGSQPQH
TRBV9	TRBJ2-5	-	ASSVDAPHYRSGETQY
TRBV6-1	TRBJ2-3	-	ASSADSLTDTQY
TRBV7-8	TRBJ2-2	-	ASSLGGQGKAGELF
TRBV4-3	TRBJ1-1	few	ASSQSWTANTEAF
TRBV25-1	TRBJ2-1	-	ASSELGEIEQF
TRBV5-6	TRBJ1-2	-	ASSLGGQIVYGYT
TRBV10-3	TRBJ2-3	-	AISPQGAGRNTQY
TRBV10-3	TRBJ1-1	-	AISEGRGGNTEAF
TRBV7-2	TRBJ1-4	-	ASSLAVDEKLF
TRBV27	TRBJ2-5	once	ASSSIPGSGGTQY
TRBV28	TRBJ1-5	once	ASSWTARLQH
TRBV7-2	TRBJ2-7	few	ASSLGGGVYEQY
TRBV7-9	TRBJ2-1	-	ASSLLRQGDFEF
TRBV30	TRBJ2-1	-	AWTPGLVGYNEQF
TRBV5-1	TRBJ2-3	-	ASSLAQRADTQY
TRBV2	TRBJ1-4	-	ASRATGIVEKLF
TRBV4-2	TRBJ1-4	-	ASSQLLGPGPEKLF
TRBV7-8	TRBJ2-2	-	ASSLAQRWGGELF
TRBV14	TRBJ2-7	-	ASSQTYEQY
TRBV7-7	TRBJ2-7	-	ASSPRGSDEQY
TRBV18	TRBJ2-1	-	ASSPSLAGGYNEQF
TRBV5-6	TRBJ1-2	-	ASSPAGGWANYGYT
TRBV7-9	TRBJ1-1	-	ASSQGNTEAF
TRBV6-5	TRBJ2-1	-	ASSSPTKTPRNEQF
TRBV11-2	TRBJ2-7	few	ASSRSEGSSYEQY
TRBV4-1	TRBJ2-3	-	ASSQGGGRADTQY
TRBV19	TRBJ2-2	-	ASSTDRDTGELF
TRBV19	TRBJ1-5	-	ASSIYSSQRNQPQH
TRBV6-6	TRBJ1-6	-	ASSYTSRESPLH
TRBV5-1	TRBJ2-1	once	ASSFELAGEQF
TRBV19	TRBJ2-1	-	ASSTGTISNEQF
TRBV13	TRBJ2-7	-	ASSRGSRGNEQY
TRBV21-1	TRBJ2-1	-	ASSATGQPYNEQF
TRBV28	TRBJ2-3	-	ASSLVGGLTDTQY
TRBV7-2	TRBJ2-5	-	ASSLAGQGAGETQY
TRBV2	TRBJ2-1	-	ASSWTTYNEQF
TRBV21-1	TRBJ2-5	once	ASSKELGGRETQY
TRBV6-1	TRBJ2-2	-	ASSEASLPNTGELF